Listed below are T cell receptor beta chains from one sample, sequenced in a study of blood T cell repertoires in COVID-19. This table comes from immunoSEQ multiplex PCR, and its TCRdb copy is limited to in-frame clones, with some not included. The sample contains approximately 210,000 clones, about 86% of which appear only once. Sequencing was done on a sample of PBMCs or T cells enriched from blood (not recorded which). The origin of the receptors is a woman between 45 and 60 years old with acute COVID-19. Each CDR3 is given without its conserved first and last residue. Expanded clones are given a class, and other clones once, few, many or no size at all.

V gene	J gene	clone size	CDR3 protein
TRBV11-2	TRBJ2-7	NA	ASSQSSGAYEQY
TRBV5-1	TRBJ2-3	NA	ASSLDPGQGSDTQY
TRBV24-1	TRBJ2-5	NA	ATSAHSGDSQETQY
TRBV19	TRBJ1-2	NA	ASSPPQGLLGYT
TRBV27	TRBJ2-3	NA	ASSPASGRSTDTQY
TRBV18	TRBJ2-1	NA	ASSPWELAGHNEQF
TRBV4-1	TRBJ2-3	NA	ASSQGPGGTDTQY
TRBV27	TRBJ1-1	NA	ASSLIGGNTEAF
TRBV5-8	TRBJ1-5	NA	ASSRTGFQPQH
TRBV5-1	TRBJ1-1	NA	ASSLRQGFKESAF
TRBV7-6	TRBJ2-2	NA	ASSKKPTPGLNTGELF
TRBV18	TRBJ2-5	few	ASSPLPNGGRAGLKTQY
TRBV5-1	TRBJ2-3	NA	ASIPVAGVADTQY
TRBV19	TRBJ1-5	NA	ASSIVLRGNQPQH
TRBV5-4	TRBJ2-1	once	ASSYPSGQGRDEQF
TRBV28	TRBJ1-1	NA	ASIAGTGVTEAF
TRBV28	TRBJ1-1	NA	ASTSFRGRDTEAF
TRBV2	TRBJ2-5	NA	ASSEWGLSQETQY
TRBV7-9	TRBJ2-3	NA	ASSLSGSTDTQY
TRBV5-8	TRBJ2-5	NA	ASSLGRASEQETQY
TRBV25-1	TRBJ1-2	NA	ASSEYTRGQGYT
TRBV7-6	TRBJ1-3	few	ASSSQQGVSGNTIY
TRBV7-8	TRBJ2-6	NA	ASSRRGNFFPSGANVLT
TRBV7-2	TRBJ1-6	NA	ASSSTTYRGLVSTSPLH
TRBV7-3	TRBJ2-1	once	ASSLKGTSGDNEQF
TRBV30	TRBJ1-6	NA	AWSGGTGGRNSPLH
TRBV24-1	TRBJ1-5	NA	ATSENSPSNQPQH
TRBV18	TRBJ2-5	NA	ASSRLGTGGVGETQY
TRBV5-1	TRBJ2-1	once	ASSLDFGEQF
TRBV9	TRBJ2-7	once	ASSVASGDGGAREQY
TRBV21-1	TRBJ2-1	NA	ASSVEYNEQF
TRBV9	TRBJ2-3	NA	ASSVGGGGDTQY
TRBV7-8	TRBJ2-7	NA	ASSSGQGAPHEQY
TRBV5-1	TRBJ1-6	NA	ASSLEHYNSPLH
TRBV9	TRBJ2-2	NA	ASSISSGELF
TRBV19	TRBJ2-1	NA	ASTRSGYNEQF
TRBV19	TRBJ2-7	few	ASSIGTAYYEQY
TRBV28	TRBJ2-1	NA	ASSSAERYEQF
TRBV27	TRBJ2-1	once	ASSLQGPNNEQF
TRBV4-3	TRBJ2-3	NA	ASGPGTSGSTDTQY
TRBV5-1	TRBJ2-7	NA	ASSLAGTSGAEQY